The clone carrying this T cell receptor beta chain was counted at least ten times. Its antigen is not known. This CDR3 is 15 amino acids long. V was trimmed by 4 bases and J by 7 bases, leaving 19 bases between them. CDR1 is SGHTA, CDR2 FQGTGA, per germline. Amplification of TCR beta CDR3 regions used RNA as the template. TCR CDR3 underwent first-round RT-PCR with the HTBI primer set. TCRdb independently ran MiXCR on the multiplex PCR reads; one entry per CDR3 protein. The table has 270,000 or so distinct CDR3 sequences, approximately 14% seen once. This specimen belongs to a study of T cells in Graves' hyperthyroidism and ophthalmopathy. The wider study: The blood sample was taken at first diagnosis, before treatment began. Whole-study findings and limits: Most thyroid clonotypes with frequency above 0.001 were detected in blood.

Exclusions: uncontrolled infection, other autoimmune disease, pregnancy, lactation. The authors took PBMCs from 10 ml fresh peripheral blood. The sequence derives from a woman between 50 and 59 years old with Graves' hyperthyroidism that later progressed to Graves' ophthalmopathy. The source material was blood. The chain joins TRBV7-3 to TRBJ1-1; D uncertain. CDR3 in DNA: TGTGCCAGCAGCTCTCAGAGGCTACCCTATAGTGAAGCTTTCTTT. Translating gives CASSSQRLPYSEAFF.